This T cell receptor beta chain is drawn from a study of Graves' ophthalmopathy and Graves' hyperthyroidism (dated by TCRdb to 2016 to 2018). Some background on the complete study: Peripheral blood was collected at initial diagnosis, before any treatment. The study used signatures of the TCR beta repertoire to tell Graves' ophthalmopathy apart from Graves' hyperthyroidism and to predict which patients would progress to ophthalmopathy. In total, some 130 blood samples were TCR-sequenced: around 42 ophthalmopathy, some 80 hyperthyroidism and some 17 hyperthyroidism-to-ophthalmopathy patients. A discovery set of 100 patients (approximately 45 ophthalmopathy, around 57 stable hyperthyroidism) was enrolled to explore V-J signatures distinguishing ophthalmopathy from hyperthyroidism. For independent validation, a separate cohort was made up of roughly 19 hyperthyroidism patients plus 17 patients who later progressed from hyperthyroidism to ophthalmopathy. In roughly 6 hyperthyroidism patients, T-cell repertoires of thyroid tissue and blood were compared. After sampling, hyperthyroidism patients received methimazole starting at 30 mg daily, and ophthalmopathy patients received high-dose intravenous methylprednisolone. On the study overall, not on this receptor specifically: In validation, the model predicted ophthalmopathy progression with more than 70% sensitivity and 72.22% specificity; roughly eleven predicted patients were CT-confirmed with GO in a median of approximately 6.5 months. Sample size was not predetermined statistically, and investigators were not blinded to group allocation. Most expanded thyroid clonotypes with a frequency above 0.001 also appeared in blood, which suggests that blood repertoires may reflect the immune response in the thyroid. Ophthalmopathy was separated from stable hyperthyroidism by the 13-signature model with about 90% sensitivity and 81% to 83% specificity in cross-validation and with 80%/75% in the test set.

TCR beta CDR3 regions were amplified from RNA transcripts for repertoire sequencing. HTBI primers and the Qiagen OneStep RT-PCR kit were used in a first-round RT-PCR, which was followed by a second-round multiplex PCR, size selection and purification. Libraries were sequenced on an Illumina HiSeq2000 using paired-end 100 bp reads. On the study's bioinformatics: SOAPnuke was used to process the reads, removing any read that contained adapters or uncalled bases, had a mean Phred below 15, or lacked an exact match to the constant primer or identifier. High-quality paired reads were merged with COPE v1.2.5. Each unique nucleotide sequence was defined as a clonotype, and clonotypes were aligned to IMGT TRB V, D and J references with MiTCR v1.1. The analysis was limited to V-J combinations with a frequency above 0.0001, which together covered over 99% of the repertoires. For each V-J combination, a TCR clonal expansion and chaos score was defined as the ratio of F50 clonal expansion to chaos observed in the TCRdist matrix. Welch's t-statistics and random forest were used to reduce features to 13 V-J combinations, which were fed into a naive Bayes classifier. Thyroid-blood repertoire similarity was quantified with the Morisita-Horn index. TCRdb redid the processing of the public reads, applying fastp at Q25 and MiXCR, and retained in-frame beta chains. CDR3 protein duplicates are merged, each entry listing the most common genes and DNA. The V and J calls were determined by TCRdb, not by the authors. The sample yields tens of thousands of distinct CDR3 sequences; approximately 48% were counted once. Jointly, the top ten make up roughly 6.5% of the sample.

This clonotype qualifies as medium-sized (0.01 to 0.1%). Its specific antigen is unknown. No base qualities exist here, and no much larger clone lies one base off it. Hyperthyroidism was considered stable if no progression to ophthalmopathy occurred within 18 months of follow-up. The hyperthyroidism patients were 18 to 65 years old and newly diagnosed, with a disease duration of less than 2 months. Patients with other autoimmune diseases, uncontrolled infections, pregnancy or lactation were excluded. Clinical symptoms, serum thyroxine, TRAb, thyroid ultrasound and orbital computed tomography formed the basis of the diagnosis. Ficoll-Paque density gradient centrifugation was used to isolate PBMCs from about 9 ml of fresh peripheral blood. Total RNA was extracted using Trizol reagent, and RNA quality was checked on an Agilent 2100 Bioanalyzer. CDR1 and CDR2, per the germline V gene, are SGDLS and YYNGEE. Relative to germline, V is 5 bases shorter and J is 2 bases shorter, with 23 bases between their ends. Reading from cysteine to phenylalanine, the CDR3 counts 17 amino acids. The kept DNA is CDR3 alone, 51 bases in frame from the first base.

The origin of this receptor is an adult woman with stable Graves' hyperthyroidism. Recombination connected TRBV9 to TRBJ2-7, and possibly TRBD2, on 6 matching bases. Source material: peripheral blood. CDR3 sequence: CASSGPVQDGTPYEQYF. Read as DNA, the sequence is TGTGCCAGCAGTGGGCCGGTTCAGGACGGGACTCCCTACGAGCAGTACTTC.